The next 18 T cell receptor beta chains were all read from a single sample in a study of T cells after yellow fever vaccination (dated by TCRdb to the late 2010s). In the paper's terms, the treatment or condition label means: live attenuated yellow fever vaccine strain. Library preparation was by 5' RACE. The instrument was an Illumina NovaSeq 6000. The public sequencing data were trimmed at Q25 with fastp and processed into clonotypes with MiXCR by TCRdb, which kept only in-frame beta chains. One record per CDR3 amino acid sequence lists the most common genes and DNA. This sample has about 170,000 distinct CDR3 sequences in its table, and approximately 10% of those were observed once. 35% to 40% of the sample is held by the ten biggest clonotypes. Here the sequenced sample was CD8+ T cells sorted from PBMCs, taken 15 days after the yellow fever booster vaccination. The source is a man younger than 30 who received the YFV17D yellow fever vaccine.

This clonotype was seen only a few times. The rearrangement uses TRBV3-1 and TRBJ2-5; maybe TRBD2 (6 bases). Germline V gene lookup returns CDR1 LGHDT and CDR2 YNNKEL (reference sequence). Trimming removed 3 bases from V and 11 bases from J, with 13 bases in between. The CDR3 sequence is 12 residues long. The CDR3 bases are TGTGCCAGCAGCCAGCAACGGGACTTTCAGTACTTC. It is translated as CASSQQRDFQYF.

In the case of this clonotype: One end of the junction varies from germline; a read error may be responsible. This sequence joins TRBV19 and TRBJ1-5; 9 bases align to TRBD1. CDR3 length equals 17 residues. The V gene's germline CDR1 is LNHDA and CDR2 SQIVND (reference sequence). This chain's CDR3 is CASSTFPDRGDNRPQHF. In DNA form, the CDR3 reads TGTGCCAGTAGTACTTTTCCGGACAGGGGCGACAATCGGCCCCAGCATTTT.

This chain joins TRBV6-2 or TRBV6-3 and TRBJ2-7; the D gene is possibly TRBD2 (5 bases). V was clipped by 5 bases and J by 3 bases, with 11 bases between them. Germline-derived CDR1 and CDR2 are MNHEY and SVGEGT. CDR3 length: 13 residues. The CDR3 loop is CASSRRAGYEQYF. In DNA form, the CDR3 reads TGTGCCAGCAGTCGGCGGGCGGGCTACGAGCAGTACTTC.

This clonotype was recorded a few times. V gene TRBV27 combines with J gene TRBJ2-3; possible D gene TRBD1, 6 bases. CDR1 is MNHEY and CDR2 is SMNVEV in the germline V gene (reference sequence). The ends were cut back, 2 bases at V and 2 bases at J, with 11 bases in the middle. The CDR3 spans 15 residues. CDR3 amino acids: CASSLTGTHTDTQYF. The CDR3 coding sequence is TGTGCCAGCAGTTTAACCGGGACACACACAGATACGCAGTATTTT.

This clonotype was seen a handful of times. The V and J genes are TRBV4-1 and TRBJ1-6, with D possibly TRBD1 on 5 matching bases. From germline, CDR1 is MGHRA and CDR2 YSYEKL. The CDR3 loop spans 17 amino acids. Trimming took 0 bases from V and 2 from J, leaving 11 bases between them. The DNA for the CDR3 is TGCGCCAGCAGCCAAGACAGGGATCTGCCCTATAATTCACCCCTCCACTTT. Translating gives CASSQDRDLPYNSPLHF.

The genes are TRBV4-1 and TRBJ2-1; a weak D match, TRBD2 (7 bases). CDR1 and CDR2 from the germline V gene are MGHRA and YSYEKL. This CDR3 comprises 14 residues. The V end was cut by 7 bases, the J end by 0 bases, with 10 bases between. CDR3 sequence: CASTRGLSYNEQFF. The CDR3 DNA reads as TGCGCCAGCACGCGGGGGCTCTCCTACAATGAGCAGTTCTTC.

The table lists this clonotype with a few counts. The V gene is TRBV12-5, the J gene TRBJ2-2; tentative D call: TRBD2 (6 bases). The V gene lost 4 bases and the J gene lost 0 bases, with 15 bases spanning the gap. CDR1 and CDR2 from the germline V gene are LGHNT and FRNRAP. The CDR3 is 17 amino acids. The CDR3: CASGSSLGGANTGELFF. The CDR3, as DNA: TGTGCTAGTGGTTCCTCTCTGGGAGGCGCGAACACCGGGGAGCTGTTTTTT.

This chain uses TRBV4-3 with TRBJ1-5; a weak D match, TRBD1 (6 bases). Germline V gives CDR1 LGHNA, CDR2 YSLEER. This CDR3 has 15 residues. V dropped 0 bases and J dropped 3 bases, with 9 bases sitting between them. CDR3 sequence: CASSQDPGDNQPQHF. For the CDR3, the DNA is TGCGCCAGCAGCCAAGATCCAGGGGACAATCAGCCCCAGCATTTT.

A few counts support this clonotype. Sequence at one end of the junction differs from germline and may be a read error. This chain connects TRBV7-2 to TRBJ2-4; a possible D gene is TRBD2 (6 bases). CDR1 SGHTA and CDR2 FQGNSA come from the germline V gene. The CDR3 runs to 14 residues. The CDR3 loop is CASSLGFLAPKVNF. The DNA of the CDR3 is TGTGCCAGCAGCTTAGGGTTCCTAGCGCCTAAGGTAAACTTC.

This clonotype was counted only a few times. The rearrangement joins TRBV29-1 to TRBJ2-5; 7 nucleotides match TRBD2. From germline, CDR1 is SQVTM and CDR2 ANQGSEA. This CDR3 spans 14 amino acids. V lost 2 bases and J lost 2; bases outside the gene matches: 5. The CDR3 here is CSVEPLAVQETQYF. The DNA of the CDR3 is TGCAGCGTTGAACCGCTAGCGGTTCAAGAGACCCAGTACTTC.

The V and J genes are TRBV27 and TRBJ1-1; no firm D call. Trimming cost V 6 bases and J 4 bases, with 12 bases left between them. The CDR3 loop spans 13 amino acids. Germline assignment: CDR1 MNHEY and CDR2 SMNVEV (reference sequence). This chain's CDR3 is CASSLSLRTEAFF. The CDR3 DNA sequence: TGTGCCAGCAGCCTAAGTCTACGCACTGAAGCTTTCTTT.

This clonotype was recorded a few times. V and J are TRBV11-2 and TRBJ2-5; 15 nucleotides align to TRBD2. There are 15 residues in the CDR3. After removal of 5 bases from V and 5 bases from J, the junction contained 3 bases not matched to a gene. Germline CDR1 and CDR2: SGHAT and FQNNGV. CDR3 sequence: CASSPGTSGGETQYF. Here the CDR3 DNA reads TGTGCCAGCAGCCCCGGGACTAGCGGGGGGGAGACCCAGTACTTC.

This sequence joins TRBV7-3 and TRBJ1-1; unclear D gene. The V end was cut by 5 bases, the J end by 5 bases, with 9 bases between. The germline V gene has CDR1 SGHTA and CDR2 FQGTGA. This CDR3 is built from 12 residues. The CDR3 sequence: CASSAAGTEAFF. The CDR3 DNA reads TGTGCCAGCAGCGCGGCGGGGACTGAAGCTTTCTTT.

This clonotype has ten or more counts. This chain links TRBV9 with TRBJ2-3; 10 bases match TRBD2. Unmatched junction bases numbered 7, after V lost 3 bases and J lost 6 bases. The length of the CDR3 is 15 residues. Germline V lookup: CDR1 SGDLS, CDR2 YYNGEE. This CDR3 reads CASSDSGGVTDTQYF. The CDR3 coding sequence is TGTGCCAGCAGCGACAGCGGGGGGGTGACCGATACGCAGTATTTT. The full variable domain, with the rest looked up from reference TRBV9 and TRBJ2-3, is DSGVTQTPKHLITATGQRVTLRCSPRSGDLSVYWYQQSLDQGLQFLIQYYNGEERAKGNILERFSAQQFPDLHSELNLSSLELGDSALYFCASSDSGGVTDTQYFGPGTRLTVL.

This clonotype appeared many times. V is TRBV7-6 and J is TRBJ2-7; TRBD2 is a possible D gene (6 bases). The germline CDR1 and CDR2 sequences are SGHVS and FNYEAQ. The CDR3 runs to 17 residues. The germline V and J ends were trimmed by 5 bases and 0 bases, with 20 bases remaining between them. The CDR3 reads CASSVRGKWVSSYEQYV. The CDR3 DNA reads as TGTGCCAGCAGCGTACGGGGGAAATGGGTAAGCTCCTACGAGCAGTACGTC.

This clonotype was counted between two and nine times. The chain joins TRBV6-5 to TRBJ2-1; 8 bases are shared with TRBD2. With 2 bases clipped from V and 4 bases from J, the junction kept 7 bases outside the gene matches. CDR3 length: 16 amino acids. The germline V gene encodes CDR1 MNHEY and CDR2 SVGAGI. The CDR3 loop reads CASSYLSGGFYNEQFF. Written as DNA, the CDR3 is TGTGCCAGCAGTTACCTCAGCGGGGGCTTTTACAATGAGCAGTTCTTC.

CDR3 protein: CATSAGTIYTGELFF. As DNA, the CDR3 is TGTGCCACCAGTGCCGGGACAATTTACACCGGGGAGCTGTTTTTT. The chain uses TRBV24-1 and TRBJ2-2; D may be TRBD1 (6 bases). The CDR3 has 15 amino acids. Germline CDR1 is KGHDR and CDR2 is SFDVKD. Trimming pared 5 bases from V and 3 bases from J, leaving 12 bases between.

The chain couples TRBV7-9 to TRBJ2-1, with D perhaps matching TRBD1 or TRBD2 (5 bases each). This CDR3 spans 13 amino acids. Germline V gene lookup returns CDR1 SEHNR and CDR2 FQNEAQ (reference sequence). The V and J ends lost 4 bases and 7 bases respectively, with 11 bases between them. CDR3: CASSSWDGNEQFF. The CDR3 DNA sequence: TGTGCCAGCAGCTCCTGGGACGGTAATGAGCAGTTCTTC.